A single sample is the source of the 31 T cell receptor beta chains below, sequenced in a study of blood T cell repertoires in COVID-19. Here immunoSEQ multiplex PCR was the method, and the copy in TCRdb shows in-frame clones only, minus some. The sample lists 20,000 to 25,000 clones; 80% to 90% were seen once. Sequencing used peripheral blood. The receptor set was obtained from a human donor with active COVID-19. The donor label of this sample is uncertain.

The chain employs TRBV6-1 and TRBJ2-5; D uncertain. Between the trimmed V and J ends, which lost 0 bases and 5 bases, there was a span of 10 bases. The CDR3 extends over 14 amino acids. The germline CDR1 and CDR2 sequences are MNHNS and SASEGT. CDR3 residues: CASSEARFTETQYF. CDR3 DNA: TGTGCCAGCAGTGAAGCGCGTTTTACGGAGACCCAGTACTTC.

The V gene is TRBV27, the J gene TRBJ1-2; TRBD1 might be the D (6 bases). Germline CDR1 reads MNHEY; CDR2 reads SMNVEV (reference sequence). Trimming pared 5 bases from V and 6 bases from J, leaving 25 bases between. The CDR3 is 17 amino acids. The CDR3 loop reads CASSRVYGDTSVDGYTF. CDR3 sequence (DNA): TGTGCCAGCAGTAGGGTCTATGGGGACACCTCGGTGGATGGCTACACCTTC.

This chain uses TRBV7-9 with TRBJ2-7; no firm D call. Germline CDR1 reads SEHNR; CDR2 reads FQNEAQ (reference sequence). V gave up 1 base and J gave up 0 bases, with 13 bases separating them. This CDR3 has 16 residues. The DNA for the CDR3 is TGTGCCAGCAGCTTAGACAATTCTTTGGCCTCCTACGAGCAGTACTTC. Translation gives CASSLDNSLASYEQYF.

The chain recombines TRBV6-5 with TRBJ2-7; 8 bases map to TRBD1. Germline CDR1 is MNHEY and CDR2 is SVGAGI. This CDR3 region has 14 residues. V lost 5 bases to trimming and J lost 0 bases; unmatched junction nucleotides: 3. CDR3 sequence reads: CASSPDRDSYEQYF. In nucleotides, the CDR3 is TGTGCCAGCAGTCCGGACAGGGACTCCTACGAGCAGTACTTC.

V usage is TRBV21-1 and J usage is TRBJ2-7; the table's D gene call, TRBD2, was not cross checked with the DNA. TRBV21-1 has pseudogene status. The CDR3 covers 16 residues. CDR3 in amino acids: CASSPHKRALAYEQYF. The DNA for the CDR3 is TGTGCCAGCAGCCCCCACAAGAGGGCCTTAGCCTACGAGCAGTACTTC.

The CDR3 region has the DNA TGTGCCACCGGACAGGGGCCAGATACGCAGTATTTT. Translated, it gives CATGQGPDTQYF. The chain has TRBV5-6 and TRBJ2-3; TRBD1 agrees at 9 bases. There are 12 residues in the CDR3. Looked up from germline, CDR1 is SGHDT and CDR2 is YYEEEE. V was clipped by 9 bases and J by 4 bases; unmatched bases: 3.

The V gene is TRBV19, the J gene TRBJ1-2; a possible D gene is TRBD1 (5 bases). Germline lookup yields CDR1 LNHDA and CDR2 SQIVND (reference sequence). V was shortened by 6 bases and J by 4 bases, with 15 bases between the two germline ends. This CDR3 spans 14 amino acids. The CDR3 nucleotides are TGTGCCAGTAGCACATCGACAGCCGGCTATGGCTACACCTTC. As protein: CASSTSTAGYGYTF.

V gene TRBV18 combines with J gene TRBJ2-7, with TRBD2 identical over 10 bases. This CDR3 region has 13 residues. CDR1 and CDR2 (germline): KGHSH, LQKENI. Trimming cost V 6 bases and J 5 bases; bases outside gene matches: 4. The CDR3 DNA reads as TGTGCCAGCTCCCAAACTAGCGGGAACGAGCAGTACTTC. This encodes CASSQTSGNEQYF.

The chain uses TRBV19 and TRBJ1-5; 7 bases match TRBD1. The V gene's germline CDR1 is LNHDA and CDR2 SQIVND (reference sequence). V shed 3 bases, J shed 6 bases, and the junction held 8 bases outside the gene matches. CDR3 length: 15 residues. This CDR3 is CASSINGQAGQPQHF. The CDR3, as DNA: TGTGCCAGTAGTATTAACGGACAGGCCGGTCAGCCCCAGCATTTT.

The J gene is TRBJ2-2, the V gene TRBV19; TRBD1 matches at 11 bases. Looked up from germline, CDR1 is LNHDA and CDR2 is SQIVND (reference sequence). V lost 5 bases, J lost 6 bases, and 5 bases stayed unmatched. The CDR3 has 15 residues. CDR3 residues: CASSWGQGVSGELFF. The CDR3 DNA follows: TGTGCCAGTAGTTGGGGACAGGGGGTCTCCGGGGAGCTGTTTTTT. The variable domain in full, completed from reference TRBV19 and TRBJ2-2, reads DGGITQSPKYLFRKEGQNVTLSCEQNLNHDAMYWYRQDPGQGLRLIYYSQIVNDFQKGDIAEGYSVSREKKESFPLTVTSAQKNPTAFYLCASSWGQGVSGELFFGEGSRLTVL.

The chain carries TRBV19 and TRBJ2-5; tentatively, D is TRBD2 (7 bases). Germline V lookup: CDR1 LNHDA, CDR2 SQIVND (reference sequence). Trimming removed 6 bases from V and 5 bases from J, with 19 bases in between. CDR3 size: 15 residues. The CDR3 is CASSSEGGLVETQYF. Written as DNA, the CDR3 is TGTGCCAGTAGCAGCGAGGGGGGGCTGGTTGAGACCCAGTACTTC.

The table lists this clone with a count of one. The chain employs TRBV7-9 and TRBJ2-7; D is undetermined. The CDR3 sequence is 11 residues long. In germline, CDR1 is SEHNR, CDR2 FQNEAQ (reference sequence). The V end was cut by 7 bases, the J end by 5 bases, with 9 bases between. CDR3 sequence: CASNEFNEQYF. As DNA, the CDR3 is TGTGCCAGCAACGAGTTCAACGAGCAGTACTTC. The full variable domain, with the rest looked up from reference TRBV7-9 and TRBJ2-7, is DTGVSQNPRHKITKRGQNVTFRCDPISEHNRLYWYRQTLGQGPEFLTYFQNEAQLEKSRLLSDRFSAERPKGSFSTLEIQRTEQGDSAMYLCASNEFNEQYFGPGTRLTVT.

This sequence joins TRBV25-1 and TRBJ2-6, with D maybe TRBD1 (7 bases). V shed 7 bases and J shed 0 bases, with 10 bases lying between them. Germline V gene data show CDR1 as MGHDK and CDR2 as SYGVNS. The CDR3 consists of 15 residues. The CDR3 DNA sequence: TGTGCCAGCACAGGGGGGTACTCTGGGGCCAACGTCCTGACTTTC. Amino acids: CASTGGYSGANVLTF.

As DNA, the CDR3 is TGCAGCGGGCGGGGCCCCACTGAAGCTTTCTTT. Translating gives CSGRGPTEAFF. The genes are TRBV29-1 and TRBJ1-1; tentatively, D is TRBD1 (5 bases). The CDR3 is 11 residues long. Germline assignment: CDR1 SQVTM and CDR2 ANQGSEA. V was clipped by 7 bases and J by 4 bases, with 10 bases between them.

The gene calls are TRBV7-6 and TRBJ2-7; 10 bases match TRBD2. The germline gives CDR1 SGHVS, CDR2 FNYEAQ. V lost 1 base and J lost 4; bases outside the gene matches: 7. This CDR3 is 16 amino acids long. The CDR3 loop reads CASSLGASGGVYEQYF. In DNA form, the CDR3 reads TGTGCCAGCAGCTTAGGAGCTAGCGGGGGAGTATACGAGCAGTACTTC.

The V and J genes are TRBV11-2 and TRBJ2-7, with 11 bases lining up with TRBD2. The junction had 18 bases not matched to a gene; V was cut back by 8 bases and J by 3 bases. The CDR3 contains 18 residues. Germline V gene lookup returns CDR1 SGHAT and CDR2 FQNNGV. The CDR3 sequence is CASSITTDTSGSFYEQYF. CDR3 nucleotide sequence: TGTGCCAGCTCAATCACGACGGATACTAGCGGGAGTTTCTACGAGCAGTACTTC.

This chain links TRBV5-1 with TRBJ1-3; D perhaps matches TRBD1 (6 bases). The CDR3 has 18 residues. Germline loops: CDR1 SGHRS, CDR2 YFSETQ. The ends were cut back, 3 bases at V and 2 bases at J, with 21 bases in the middle. In DNA, the CDR3 is TGCGCCAGCAGCTCGGGTCTGGGGGCATCGGGGCCTGGAAACACCATATATTTT. Protein product: CASSSGLGASGPGNTIYF.

This chain uses TRBV6-1 with TRBJ2-3; no definite D call. Deletions cut 2 bases from V and 6 bases from J, with 15 bases between. The CDR3 sequence is 15 residues long. Germline V gene sequence: CDR1 MNHNS, CDR2 SASEGT. CDR3 nucleotides: TGTGCCAGCAGTGAAACGCGGCAGACCGAGGATACGCAGTATTTT. This translates into CASSETRQTEDTQYF.

The gene calls are TRBV11-3 and TRBJ2-7; 8 bases agree with TRBD2. CDR1 is SGHNT and CDR2 is YENEEA in the germline V gene. V lost 7 bases and J lost 0; bases outside the gene matches: 5. This CDR3 spans 14 amino acids. CDR3 in DNA: TGTGCCAGCACGAGCGGGGGCGACTCCTACGAGCAGTACTTC. Its translation: CASTSGGDSYEQYF. Filled out from reference TRBV11-3 and TRBJ2-7, the complete variable domain reads EAGVVQSPRYKIIEKKQPVAFWCNPISGHNTLYWYLQNLGQGPELLIRYENEEAVDDSQLPKDRFSAERLKGVDSTLKIQPAELGDSAVYLCASTSGGDSYEQYFGPGTRLTVT.

The J gene is TRBJ1-5, the V gene TRBV3-1 (or the pseudogene TRBV3-2), with a possible D match to TRBD1 (6 bases). The CDR3 is 14 residues long. Between the trimmed V and J ends, which lost 2 bases and 6 bases, there was a span of 11 bases. Germline-derived CDR1 and CDR2 are LGHDT and YNNKEL (reference sequence). This CDR3 is CASSQSQGIQPQHF. Here the CDR3 DNA reads TGTGCCAGCAGCCAAAGCCAGGGGATTCAGCCCCAGCATTTT.

This clone was counted a single time. This chain connects TRBV6-5 to TRBJ2-7; weak D call: TRBD2 (7 bases). Germline assignment: CDR1 MNHEY and CDR2 SVGAGI. This CDR3 spans 14 amino acids. CDR3 DNA sequence: TGTGTCGCGCTGCGGCGGGGGCCAACCTACGAGCAGTACTTC. Protein sequence: CVALRRGPTYEQYF.

This clone was observed a few times. The chain couples TRBV5-8 to TRBJ2-1, with D perhaps TRBD1 (6 bases). Trimming removed 5 bases from V and 3 bases from J, with 12 bases in between. The germline CDR1 and CDR2 sequences are SGHTS and YDEGEE. The CDR3 consists of 14 residues. The CDR3 sequence: CASRYDRSYNEQFF. The CDR3 nucleotides read TGTGCCAGCAGATACGACAGGAGCTACAATGAGCAGTTCTTC.

The chain has TRBV5-1 and TRBJ2-3; D perhaps matches TRBD2 (7 bases). This CDR3 spans 17 amino acids. Trimming took off 0 bases at V and 4 bases at J, with 18 bases between the two ends. Germline V gene data show CDR1 as SGHRS and CDR2 as YFSETQ. The CDR3 loop is CASSLAFSGGQSDTQYF. The CDR3 DNA sequence: TGCGCCAGCAGCTTGGCGTTTTCGGGGGGCCAGTCAGATACGCAGTATTTT.

CDR3 region: CASSERGRTSGGTDTQYF. DNA of the CDR3: TGTGCCAGCAGTGAAAGGGGCCGCACTAGCGGTGGCACAGATACGCAGTATTTT. This sequence joins TRBV6-1 and TRBJ2-3, with TRBD2 identical over 8 bases. CDR3 length: 18 amino acids. Germline-derived CDR1 and CDR2 are MNHNS and SASEGT. Unmatched junction bases numbered 11, after V lost 2 bases and J lost 1 base.

This clone was seen only a few times. The genes are TRBV11-2 and TRBJ2-7, with TRBD2 identical over 8 bases. V shed 1 base, J shed 6 bases, and the junction held 14 bases outside the gene matches. The germline V gene has CDR1 SGHAT and CDR2 FQNNGV. CDR3 length equals 17 residues. CDR3 region: CASSLGSAGGTLGEQYF. CDR3 nucleotides: TGTGCCAGCAGCTTAGGGTCGGCGGGGGGCACTCTTGGCGAGCAGTACTTC.

The chain joins TRBV11-3 to TRBJ2-7; 7 nucleotides line up with TRBD1. This CDR3 is 12 amino acids long. Per the germline V gene, CDR1 is SGHNT and CDR2 is YENEEA. Unmatched junction bases numbered 4, after V lost 5 bases and J lost 6 bases. CDR3 sequence (DNA): TGTGCCAGCAGCGCGAACAGGGGCGAGCAGTACTTC. Translated: CASSANRGEQYF.

CDR3 DNA: TGTGCCAGCAGCCCGGATCGGGTGTACACCGGGGAGCTGTTTTTT. Translated: CASSPDRVYTGELFF. The V and J genes are TRBV6-5 and TRBJ2-2, with D unresolved. The CDR3 has 15 residues. The V and J ends lost 6 bases and 3 bases respectively, with 14 bases between them. The germline V gene has CDR1 MNHEY and CDR2 SVGAGI.

This clone was seen a single time. The V call is TRBV9, the J call TRBJ2-5, with 10 bases fitting TRBD2. Germline values: CDR1 SGDLS, CDR2 YYNGEE. V trimming: 3 bases; J trimming: 5 bases; junction bases outside the gene matches: 4. The CDR3 has 14 residues. The chain's CDR3 is CASSDLAGGETQYF. CDR3 sequence (DNA): TGTGCCAGCAGCGATTTAGCGGGGGGCGAGACCCAGTACTTC.

The V gene is TRBV6-5, the J gene TRBJ1-1, with D tentatively TRBD1 (6 bases). Germline V CDR1 and CDR2: MNHEY, SVGAGI. The CDR3 is 13 residues long. V lost 5 bases and J 6 bases, leaving 13 bases between the germline ends. The CDR3 nucleotides are TGTGCCAGCAGTCAGGACAGTACCGCTGAAGCTTTCTTT. Protein sequence: CASSQDSTAEAFF.

V and J are TRBV19 and TRBJ2-2; TRBD1 might be the D (6 bases). Germline loops: CDR1 LNHDA, CDR2 SQIVND (reference sequence). V lost 10 bases and J lost 0, with 15 bases in between. This CDR3 spans 15 amino acids. In nucleotides, the CDR3 is TGTGCCATCCCCAGGGACACTGCGAACACCGGGGAGCTGTTTTTT. It yields the protein CAIPRDTANTGELFF.

This clone was seen a handful of times. The chain joins TRBV2 to TRBJ2-3, with 7 positions matching TRBD2. This CDR3 spans 14 amino acids. The junction had 8 bases not matched to a gene; V was cut back by 9 bases and J by 2 bases. The germline gives CDR1 SNHLY, CDR2 FYNNEI. The CDR3 DNA reads as TGTGCCAGTACACCTAGCGGCATCACAGATACGCAGTATTTT. This gives the protein CASTPSGITDTQYF.